This TCR beta chain was found in a study of T cell repertoires in cytomegalovirus infection. Trimming left V 5 bases short and J 2 bases short, with 6 bases between. Germline assignment: CDR1 DFQATT and CDR2 SNEGSKA (reference sequence). The CDR3 is 11 residues long. Remarks on this clonotype: What it binds is unknown.

TCRdb called the reads again in MiXCR, with one record for every CDR3 protein. The table shows about 830,000 distinct CDR3 sequences, with over 25% occurring only once. The sample in question was cultured CD8+ T cells from PBMCs, obtained from culture after CMV antigen stimulation. The source is a human donor in good health (CMV status not recorded). Some clones in this sample may be carry-over from other donors' samples. The chain carries TRBV20-1 and TRBJ2-5; unclear D gene. The CDR3 is CSASRQETQYF. DNA for the CDR3: TGCAGTGCTTCGCGGCAAGAGACCCAGTACTTC.